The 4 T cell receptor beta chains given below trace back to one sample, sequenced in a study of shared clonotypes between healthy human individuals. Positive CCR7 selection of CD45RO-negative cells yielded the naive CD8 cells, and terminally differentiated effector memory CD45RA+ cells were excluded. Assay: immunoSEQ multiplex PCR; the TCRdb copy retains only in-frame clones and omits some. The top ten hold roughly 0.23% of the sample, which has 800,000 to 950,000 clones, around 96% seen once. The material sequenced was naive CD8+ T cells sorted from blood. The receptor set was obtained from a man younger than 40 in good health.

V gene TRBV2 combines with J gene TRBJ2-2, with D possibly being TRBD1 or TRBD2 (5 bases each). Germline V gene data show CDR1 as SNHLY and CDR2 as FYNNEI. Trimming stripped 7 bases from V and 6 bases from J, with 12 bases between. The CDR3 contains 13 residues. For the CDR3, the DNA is TGTGCCAGCACCCCAGGGAGTCCCGGGGAGCTGTTTTTT. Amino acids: CASTPGSPGELFF.

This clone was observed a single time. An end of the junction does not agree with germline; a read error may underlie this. Here the CDR3 DNA reads TGTGCCAGCAGTTCCCTCTCGGGTGGCTACATCTTC. Residues: CASSSLSGGYIF. The genes are TRBV27 and TRBJ1-2; D is undetermined. This CDR3 is 12 amino acids long. Germline lookup yields CDR1 MNHEY and CDR2 SMNVEV (reference sequence).

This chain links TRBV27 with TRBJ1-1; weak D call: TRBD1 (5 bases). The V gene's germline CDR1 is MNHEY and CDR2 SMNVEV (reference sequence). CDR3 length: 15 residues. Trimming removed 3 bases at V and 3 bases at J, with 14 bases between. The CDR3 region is CASSFLGGRDTEAFF. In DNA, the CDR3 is TGTGCCAGCAGTTTTCTGGGGGGACGGGACACTGAAGCTTTCTTT.

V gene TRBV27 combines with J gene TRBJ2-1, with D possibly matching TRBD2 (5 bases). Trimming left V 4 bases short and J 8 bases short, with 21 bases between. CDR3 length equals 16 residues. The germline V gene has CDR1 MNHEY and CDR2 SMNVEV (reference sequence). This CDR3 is CASSSSSSGQLHEQFF. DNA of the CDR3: TGTGCCAGCAGTTCTTCCTCGAGCGGCCAGTTACATGAGCAGTTCTTC.